The 30 T cell receptor beta chains in this list originate from one sample, sequenced in a study of identical twins. TCRdb re-called the 5' RACE reads with MiXCR, one entry per CDR3 protein. The sample holds under 450,000 distinct CDR3 sequences; about 18% are singletons and the top ten take about 12%. Sequencing was performed on naive T cells sorted from blood. The receptors stem from a man aged 45 to 65 in good health.

This clonotype was counted between two and nine times. The gene calls are TRBV5-1 and TRBJ2-3; tentative D call: TRBD2 (6 bases). Germline V gives CDR1 SGHRS, CDR2 YFSETQ. This CDR3 has 16 amino acids. Trimming shortened V by 0 bases and J by 2 bases, and 13 bases separated the two germline ends. CDR3: CASSLASGLYTDTQYF. The CDR3 DNA is TGCGCCAGCAGCTTGGCATCGGGACTCTACACAGATACGCAGTATTTT.

This clonotype has ten or more counts. This chain connects TRBV6-5 to TRBJ2-3, with D unresolved. The CDR3 length is 17 residues. V was trimmed by 4 bases and J by 0 bases, leaving 17 bases between them. CDR1 and CDR2 from the germline V gene are MNHEY and SVGAGI. The CDR3, as DNA: TGTGCCAGCAGTTCCCCCGTTGACCCTTCTAGCACAGATACGCAGTATTTT. This sequence encodes CASSSPVDPSSTDTQYF.

This chain links TRBV2 with TRBJ2-3; D is uncertain. The CDR3 totals 13 residues. Germline V gene data show CDR1 as SNHLY and CDR2 as FYNNEI. V gave up 3 bases and J gave up 2 bases, with 6 bases separating them. The CDR3 reads CASSEQHTDTQYF. The CDR3 nucleotides read TGTGCCAGCAGTGAGCAGCACACAGATACGCAGTATTTT.

This clonotype appeared a few times. The chain joins TRBV7-2 to TRBJ1-5; D uncertain. Trimming removed 2 bases at V and 0 bases at J, with 8 bases between. Looked up from germline, CDR1 is SGHTA and CDR2 is FQGNSA. This CDR3 has 15 residues. CDR3 loop: CASSLMRDSNQPQHF. The CDR3 DNA reads TGTGCCAGCAGCTTAATGAGGGATAGCAATCAGCCCCAGCATTTT.

This chain uses TRBV4-2 with TRBJ2-7; TRBD2 aligns across 10 bases. The J segment lost 3 bases and the V segment lost 0 bases, leaving 5 bases of the junction unmatched. Germline V lookup: CDR1 LGHNA, CDR2 YNFKEQ. The CDR3 spans 16 residues. CDR3 bases: TGTGCCAGCAGCCAAGATTCCCCTAGCGGGGGCTACGAGCAGTACTTC. Its translation is CASSQDSPSGGYEQYF.

This clonotype was seen a handful of times. This rearrangement joins TRBV7-9 to TRBJ2-3; the D gene is possibly TRBD1 (5 bases). Germline V CDR1 and CDR2: SEHNR, FQNEAQ (reference sequence). The CDR3 sequence is 14 residues long. V lost 8 bases, J lost 1 base, and 13 bases lay in between. This CDR3 is CASSGHGRTDTQYF. DNA for the CDR3: TGTGCCAGCTCTGGACACGGCCGCACAGATACGCAGTATTTT.

In this sample, this clonotype turned up a few times. The J gene is TRBJ1-5, the V gene TRBV20-1; D not resolved. CDR3 length: 15 amino acids. V lost 1 base, J lost 7 bases, and 17 bases lay in between. Germline V lookup: CDR1 DFQATT, CDR2 SNEGSKA (reference sequence). As DNA, the CDR3 is TGCAGTGCTAGAGCACAGCGGGGTGGAGGGCAGCCCCAGCATTTT. Its protein is CSARAQRGGGQPQHF.

There are a few counts of this clonotype. The rearrangement uses TRBV5-1 and TRBJ2-1; 12 nucleotides line up with TRBD1. The V and J ends lost 4 bases and 4 bases, in that order; junction bases with no gene match: 6. Germline CDR1 reads SGHRS; CDR2 reads YFSETQ. CDR3 length equals 16 residues. CDR3 protein: CASSGGTGGSYNEQFF. Here the CDR3 DNA reads TGCGCCAGCAGCGGCGGGACAGGGGGCAGTTACAATGAGCAGTTCTTC.

In its sample, this clonotype was seen a few times. CDR3 sequence (DNA): TGCGCCAGCAGCCAAGAGAAGGGGCTGTTGGAGACCCAGTACTTC. The encoded protein is CASSQEKGLLETQYF. J is TRBJ2-5 and V is TRBV4-1, with D tentatively TRBD1 (5 bases). The CDR3 length is 15 residues. The V and J ends lost 0 bases and 5 bases respectively, with 13 bases between them. Per germline, CDR1 MGHRA and CDR2 YSYEKL.

This clonotype has more than one count but fewer than ten. CDR3 nucleotide sequence: TGTGCCAGCTCACCACCGGATAGACCCTCTTACGAGCAGTACTTC. The encoded protein is CASSPPDRPSYEQYF. The chain is built from TRBV18 and TRBJ2-7; no definite D call. Trimming removed 0 bases from V and 4 bases from J, with 13 bases in between. CDR3 length: 15 amino acids. Germline CDR1 reads KGHSH; CDR2 reads LQKENI. Full variable domain (rest looked up from reference TRBV18 and TRBJ2-7): NAGVMQNPRHLVRRRGQEARLRCSPMKGHSHVYWYRQLPEEGLKFMVYLQKENIIDESGMPKERFSAEFPKEGPSILRIQQVVRGDSAAYFCASSPPDRPSYEQYFGPGTRLTVT.

The chain combines TRBV18 with TRBJ1-5; D may be TRBD1 (6 bases). The CDR3 contains 14 residues. Germline values: CDR1 KGHSH, CDR2 LQKENI. V lost 6 bases and J 1 base, leaving 10 bases between the germline ends. This chain's CDR3 is CASSYRESNQPQHF. The CDR3 DNA is TGTGCCAGCTCGTACAGGGAAAGCAATCAGCCCCAGCATTTT. The complete variable domain, with remaining parts taken from reference TRBV18 and TRBJ1-5, reads NAGVMQNPRHLVRRRGQEARLRCSPMKGHSHVYWYRQLPEEGLKFMVYLQKENIIDESGMPKERFSAEFPKEGPSILRIQQVVRGDSAAYFCASSYRESNQPQHFGDGTRLSIL.

This chain links TRBV7-2 with TRBJ2-3, with a tentative D call TRBD2 (7 bases). V was shortened by 3 bases and J by 10 bases, with 17 bases between the two germline ends. This CDR3 contains 14 residues. Germline assignment: CDR1 SGHTA and CDR2 FQGNSA. The CDR3 sequence: CASSFGGGGPAQYF. The CDR3, as DNA: TGTGCCAGCAGCTTTGGTGGGGGGGGGCCGGCGCAGTATTTT.

This clonotype was recorded many times. The rearrangement joins TRBV20-1 to TRBJ2-3; 7 positions agree with TRBD2. Germline CDR1 DFQATT, CDR2 SNEGSKA (reference sequence). With 5 bases clipped from V and 4 bases from J, the junction kept 15 bases outside the gene matches. The CDR3 has 16 amino acids. CDR3 sequence reads: CSALEIAGGVADTQYF. CDR3 sequence (DNA): TGCAGTGCTTTAGAAATAGCGGGCGGCGTGGCAGATACGCAGTATTTT.

This clonotype was seen repeatedly, ten times or more. The V gene is TRBV7-8, the J gene TRBJ2-3; TRBD1 agrees at 7 bases. The CDR3 loop spans 14 amino acids. The germline V gene encodes CDR1 SGHVS and CDR2 FQNEAQ. The V segment lost 0 bases and the J segment 6 bases; nucleotides outside the gene matches: 3. CDR3 coding DNA: TGTGCCAGCAGCTTAGCCGGGACAGCTGATACGCAGTATTTT. It is translated as CASSLAGTADTQYF. The complete variable domain, with remaining parts taken from reference TRBV7-8 and TRBJ2-3, reads GAGVSQSPRYKVAKRGQDVALRCDPISGHVSLFWYQQALGQGPEFLTYFQNEAQLDKSGLPSDRFFAERPEGSVSTLKIQRTQQEDSAVYLCASSLAGTADTQYFGPGTRLTVL.

This clonotype has at least ten counts. The chain recombines TRBV20-1 with TRBJ2-5; the match to TRBD2 covers 11 bases. This CDR3 is 14 amino acids long. Germline V gene lookup returns CDR1 DFQATT and CDR2 SNEGSKA (reference sequence). J was trimmed by 5 bases and V by 8 bases; bases with no gene match: 10. The chain's CDR3 is CSPSSSGGTETQYF. CDR3 in DNA: TGCAGTCCTTCATCTAGCGGGGGGACGGAGACCCAGTACTTC.

This clonotype was counted ten times or more. The V call is TRBV27, the J call TRBJ2-7, with D possibly being TRBD2 (5 bases). Germline values: CDR1 MNHEY, CDR2 SMNVEV (reference sequence). The CDR3 covers 14 residues. V lost 6 bases, J lost 2 bases, and 14 bases lay in between. The CDR3 nucleotides are TGTGCCAGCAGCGCGGGCGGCTGGACCTACGAGCAGTACTTC. Translated: CASSAGGWTYEQYF.

This clonotype was counted at least ten times. The chain recombines TRBV15 with TRBJ2-5; 9 bases are a match to TRBD1. This CDR3 contains 15 residues. Germline-derived CDR1 and CDR2 are LNHNV and YYDKDF (reference sequence). J was trimmed by 5 bases and V by 3 bases; bases with no gene match: 7. CDR3: CATSSGGQGWETQYF. The CDR3 coding sequence is TGTGCCACCAGCAGTGGGGGACAGGGATGGGAGACCCAGTACTTC.

The chain combines TRBV7-2 with TRBJ2-1; D gene unclear. V dropped 2 bases and J dropped 4 bases, with 12 bases sitting between them. The length of the CDR3 is 15 residues. The germline V gene encodes CDR1 SGHTA and CDR2 FQGNSA. The CDR3 region has the DNA TGTGCCAGCAGCTTAAACATAAACCCTTACAATGAGCAGTTCTTC. Translation: CASSLNINPYNEQFF.

The gene calls are TRBV28 and TRBJ1-2, with unresolved D. Looked up from germline, CDR1 is MDHEN and CDR2 is SYDVKM. The CDR3 is made up of 16 amino acids. Trimming pared 7 bases from V and 4 bases from J, leaving 22 bases between. This CDR3 reads CASTSLTDGPRYGYTF. The CDR3 DNA sequence: TGTGCCAGCACCTCCCTAACGGACGGACCCCGCTATGGCTACACCTTC.

The CDR3 DNA reads TGCGCCAGCAGCGCGGAGGACGAGCAGTACTTC. Protein: CASSAEDEQYF. This chain links TRBV5-1 with TRBJ2-7; D is perhaps TRBD2 (5 bases). This CDR3 has 11 residues. Germline CDR1 SGHRS, CDR2 YFSETQ. Trimming cost V 4 bases and J 5 bases, with 7 bases left between them.

This clonotype was counted only a few times. The CDR3 spells CASSTPGTGFNEQFF. CDR3 in DNA: TGTGCCAGCTCTACTCCCGGGACAGGTTTCAATGAGCAGTTCTTC. The chain has TRBV27 and TRBJ2-1; 8 positions match TRBD1. Germline CDR1 MNHEY, CDR2 SMNVEV (reference sequence). Losses at the gene ends were 8 bases for V and 6 bases for J; bases not matched to a gene: 12. CDR3 length: 15 residues.

This clonotype was observed a handful of times. The chain employs TRBV10-3 and TRBJ2-2; 7 bases match TRBD1. With V trimmed by 5 bases and J by 3 bases, 6 bases remained unmatched. The CDR3 extends over 15 amino acids. From germline, CDR1 is ENHRY and CDR2 SYGVKD. CDR3 amino acids: CAISSRDSYTGELFF. The CDR3 nucleotides read TGTGCCATCAGTTCCCGGGACAGCTACACCGGGGAGCTGTTTTTT.

This clonotype appeared many times. The chain is built from TRBV7-7 and TRBJ2-1, with 11 bases matching TRBD2. The J segment lost 4 bases and the V segment lost 5 bases, leaving 7 bases of the junction unmatched. CDR3 length: 16 residues. CDR1 and CDR2 (germline): SSHAT, FNYEAQ (reference sequence). This chain's CDR3 is CASSPTGTSGYNEQFF. The CDR3 coding sequence is TGTGCCAGCAGCCCCACGGGGACTAGCGGATACAATGAGCAGTTCTTC. Looking up the rest from reference TRBV7-7 and TRBJ2-1 gives the full variable domain: GAGVSQSPRYKVTKRGQDVTLRCDPISSHATLYWYQQALGQGPEFLTYFNYEAQPDKSGLPSDRFSAERPEGSISTLTIQRTEQRDSAMYRCASSPTGTSGYNEQFFGPGTRLTVL.

This clonotype was seen many times. The chain's CDR3 is CASSRGRLYEQYF. The CDR3 DNA follows: TGTGCCAGCAGCCGGGGACGGCTCTACGAGCAGTACTTC. The V and J genes are TRBV6-1 and TRBJ2-7; possibly TRBD1 or TRBD2 for D (5 bases each). The germline CDR1 and CDR2 sequences are MNHNS and SASEGT. The CDR3 sequence is 13 residues long. Trimming cost V 6 bases and J 3 bases, with 12 bases left between them.

This CDR3 is CASSSRFRSDKNIQYF. The CDR3 bases are TGTGCCAGCAGCTCGAGGTTCCGCTCCGACAAAAACATTCAGTACTTC. V and J are TRBV11-2 and TRBJ2-4; D not resolved. Germline CDR1 is SGHAT and CDR2 is FQNNGV. V lost 4 bases, J lost 3 bases, and 16 bases lay in between. The length of the CDR3 is 16 residues.

The CDR3 bases are TGCAGTGCTAGAGGGGTGTGGGACTATGGCTACACCTTC. This translates into CSARGVWDYGYTF. The gene calls are TRBV20-1 and TRBJ1-2; D is undetermined. The V gene lost 1 base and the J gene lost 3 bases, with 9 bases spanning the gap. The V gene's germline CDR1 is DFQATT and CDR2 SNEGSKA (reference sequence). CDR3 size: 13 residues.

The rearrangement links TRBV10-3 to TRBJ1-2; TRBD1 aligns across 9 bases. Germline loops: CDR1 ENHRY, CDR2 SYGVKD. The CDR3 loop spans 14 amino acids. V shed 7 bases, J shed 6 bases, and the junction held 9 bases outside the gene matches. CDR3 DNA: TGTGCCATCACTCCGACAGGGGGACGCAATGGCTACACCTTC. Protein: CAITPTGGRNGYTF.

This clonotype was counted only a few times. J is TRBJ1-1 and V is TRBV29-1, with a possible D match to TRBD1 (5 bases). CDR3 size: 12 residues. From germline, CDR1 is SQVTM and CDR2 ANQGSEA. The V end was cut by 6 bases, the J end by 1 base, with 9 bases between. Written as DNA, the CDR3 is TGCAGCGTCCTACAGGCGAACACTGAAGCTTTCTTT. Translating it yields CSVLQANTEAFF.

The table lists this clonotype with many counts. V gene TRBV28 combines with J gene TRBJ2-7, with TRBD1 matching 11 bases. Looked up from germline, CDR1 is MDHEN and CDR2 is SYDVKM. This CDR3 spans 15 amino acids. V shed 6 bases, J shed 5 bases, and the junction held 9 bases outside the gene matches. The CDR3 is CASSPNRDRGNEQYF. Written as DNA, the CDR3 is TGTGCCAGCAGCCCCAACCGGGACAGGGGGAACGAGCAGTACTTC.

This clonotype appeared a few times. J is TRBJ1-3 and V is TRBV10-3; D unresolved. V shed 10 bases and J shed 0 bases, with 10 bases lying between them. The length of the CDR3 is 13 residues. Germline lookup yields CDR1 ENHRY and CDR2 SYGVKD. The CDR3 spells CATGMSSGNTIYF. In DNA, the CDR3 is TGTGCCACGGGGATGAGCTCTGGAAACACCATATATTTT.